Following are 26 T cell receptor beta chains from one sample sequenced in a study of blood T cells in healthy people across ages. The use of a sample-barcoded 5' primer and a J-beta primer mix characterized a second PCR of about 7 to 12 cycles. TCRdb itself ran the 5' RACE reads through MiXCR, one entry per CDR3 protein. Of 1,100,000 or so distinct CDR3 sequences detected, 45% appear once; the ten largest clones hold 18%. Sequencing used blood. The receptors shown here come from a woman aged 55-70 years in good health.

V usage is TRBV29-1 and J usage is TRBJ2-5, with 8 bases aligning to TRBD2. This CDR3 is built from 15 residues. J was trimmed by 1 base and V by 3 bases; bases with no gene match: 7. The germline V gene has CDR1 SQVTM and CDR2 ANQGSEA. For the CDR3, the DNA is TGCAGCGTTGAGGCCACCGGGGGGGCCCAAGAGACCCAGTACTTC. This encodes CSVEATGGAQETQYF.

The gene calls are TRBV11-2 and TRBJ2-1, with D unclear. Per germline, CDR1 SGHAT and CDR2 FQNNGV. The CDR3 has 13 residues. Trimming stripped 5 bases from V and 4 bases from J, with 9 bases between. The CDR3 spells CASSPIQYNEQFF. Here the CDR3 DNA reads TGTGCCAGCAGCCCAATACAGTACAATGAGCAGTTCTTC.

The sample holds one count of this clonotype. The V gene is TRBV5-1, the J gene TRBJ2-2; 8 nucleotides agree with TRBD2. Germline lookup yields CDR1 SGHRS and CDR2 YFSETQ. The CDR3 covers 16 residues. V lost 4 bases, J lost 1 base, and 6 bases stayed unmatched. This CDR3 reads CASSLSGKGNTGELFF. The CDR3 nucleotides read TGCGCCAGCAGCCTTAGCGGGAAAGGGAACACCGGGGAGCTGTTTTTT.

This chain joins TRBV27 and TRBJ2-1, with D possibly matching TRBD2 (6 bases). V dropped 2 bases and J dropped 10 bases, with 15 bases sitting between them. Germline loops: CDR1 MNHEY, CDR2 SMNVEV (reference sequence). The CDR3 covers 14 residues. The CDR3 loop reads CASSLRRLGGEQFF. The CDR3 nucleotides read TGTGCCAGCAGTTTACGGCGACTTGGGGGGGAGCAGTTCTTC.

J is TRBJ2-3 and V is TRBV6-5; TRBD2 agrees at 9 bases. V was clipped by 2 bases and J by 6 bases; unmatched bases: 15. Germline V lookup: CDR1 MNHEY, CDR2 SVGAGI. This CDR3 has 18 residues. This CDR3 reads CASSYLSGRSRAVDTQYF. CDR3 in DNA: TGTGCCAGCAGTTACCTAAGCGGGAGGAGCCGGGCCGTGGATACGCAGTATTTT.

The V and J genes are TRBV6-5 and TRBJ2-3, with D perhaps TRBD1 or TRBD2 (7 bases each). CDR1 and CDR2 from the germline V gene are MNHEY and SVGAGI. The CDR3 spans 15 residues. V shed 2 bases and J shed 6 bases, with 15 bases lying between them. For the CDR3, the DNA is TGTGCCAGCAGTTACGTACAGGGGAGGGTGGATACGCAGTATTTT. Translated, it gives CASSYVQGRVDTQYF.

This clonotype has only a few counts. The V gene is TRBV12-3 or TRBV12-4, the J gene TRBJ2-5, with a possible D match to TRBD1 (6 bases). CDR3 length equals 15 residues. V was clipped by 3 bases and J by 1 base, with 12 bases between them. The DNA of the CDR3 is TGTGCCAGCAGTTTGGACAGATCCTTCCAAGAGACCCAGTACTTC. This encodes CASSLDRSFQETQYF.

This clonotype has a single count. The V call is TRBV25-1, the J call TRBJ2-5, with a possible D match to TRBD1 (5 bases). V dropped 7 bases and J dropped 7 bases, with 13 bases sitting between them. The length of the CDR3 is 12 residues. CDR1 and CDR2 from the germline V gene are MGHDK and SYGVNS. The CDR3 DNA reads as TGTGCCAGCACGGGTCAGGGTCGGACCCAGTACTTC. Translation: CASTGQGRTQYF.

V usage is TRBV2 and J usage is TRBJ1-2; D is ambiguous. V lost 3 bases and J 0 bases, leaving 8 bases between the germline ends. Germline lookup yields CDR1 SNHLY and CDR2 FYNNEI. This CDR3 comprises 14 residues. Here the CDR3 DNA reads TGTGCCAGCAGTGAGAACAGTGCTAACTATGGCTACACCTTC. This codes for CASSENSANYGYTF.

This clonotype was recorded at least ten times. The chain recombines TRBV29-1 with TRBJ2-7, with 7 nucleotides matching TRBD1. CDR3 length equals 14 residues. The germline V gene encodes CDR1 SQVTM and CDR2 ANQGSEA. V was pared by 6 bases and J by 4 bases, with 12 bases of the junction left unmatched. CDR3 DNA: TGCAGCGTCCAGACCGACAGGGAAGGATACGAGCAGTACTTC. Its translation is CSVQTDREGYEQYF.

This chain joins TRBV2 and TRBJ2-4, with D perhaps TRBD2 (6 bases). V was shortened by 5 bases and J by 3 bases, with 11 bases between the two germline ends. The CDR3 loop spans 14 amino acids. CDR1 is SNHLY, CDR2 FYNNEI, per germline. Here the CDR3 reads CASSRGIGKNIQYF. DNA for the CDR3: TGTGCCAGCAGTCGGGGGATTGGCAAAAACATTCAGTACTTC.

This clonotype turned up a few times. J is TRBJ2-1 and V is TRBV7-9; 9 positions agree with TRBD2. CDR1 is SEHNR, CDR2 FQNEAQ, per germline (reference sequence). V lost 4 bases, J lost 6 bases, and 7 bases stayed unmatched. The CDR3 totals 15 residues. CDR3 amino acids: CASSSGTSSFNEQFF. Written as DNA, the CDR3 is TGTGCCAGCAGCTCCGGGACTAGCAGTTTCAATGAGCAGTTCTTC.

CDR3 region: CSGAGLATNEQFF. The CDR3 nucleotides are TGCAGCGGTGCGGGACTAGCTACCAATGAGCAGTTCTTC. The V call is TRBV29-1, the J call TRBJ2-1; 9 bases are shared with TRBD2. V lost 7 bases to trimming and J lost 6 bases; unmatched junction nucleotides: 7. Germline V CDR1 and CDR2: SQVTM, ANQGSEA. CDR3 length: 13 residues.

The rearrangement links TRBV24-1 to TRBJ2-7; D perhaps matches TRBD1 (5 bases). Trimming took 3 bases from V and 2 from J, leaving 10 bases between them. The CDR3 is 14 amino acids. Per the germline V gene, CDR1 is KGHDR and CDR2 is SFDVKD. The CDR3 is CATSDARETYEQYF. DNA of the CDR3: TGTGCCACCAGTGATGCCAGGGAAACCTACGAGCAGTACTTC.

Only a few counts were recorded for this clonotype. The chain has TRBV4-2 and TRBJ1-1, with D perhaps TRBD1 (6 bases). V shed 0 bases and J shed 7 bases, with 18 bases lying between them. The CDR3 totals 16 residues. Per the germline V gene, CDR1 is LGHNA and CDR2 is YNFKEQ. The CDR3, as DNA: TGTGCCAGCAGCCAAGATCTCTGGCAGGGGAGGATTGAAGCTTTCTTT. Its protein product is CASSQDLWQGRIEAFF.

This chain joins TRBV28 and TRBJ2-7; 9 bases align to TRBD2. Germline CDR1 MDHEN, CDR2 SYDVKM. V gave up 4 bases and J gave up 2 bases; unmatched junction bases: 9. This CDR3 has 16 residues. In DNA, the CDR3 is TGTGCCAGCAGTTCACTAGCGGGTCGTTACCCCTACGAGCAGTACTTC. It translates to CASSSLAGRYPYEQYF. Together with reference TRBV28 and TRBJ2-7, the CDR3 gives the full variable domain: DVKVTQSSRYLVKRTGEKVFLECVQDMDHENMFWYRQDPGLGLRLIYFSYDVKMKEKGDIPEGYSVSREKKERFSLILESASTNQTSMYLCASSSLAGRYPYEQYFGPGTRLTVT.

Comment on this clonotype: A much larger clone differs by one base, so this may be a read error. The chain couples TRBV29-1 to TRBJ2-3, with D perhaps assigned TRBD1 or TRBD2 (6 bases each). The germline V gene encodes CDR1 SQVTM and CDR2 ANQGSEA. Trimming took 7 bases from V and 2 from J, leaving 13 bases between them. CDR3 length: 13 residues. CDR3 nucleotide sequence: TGCAGCGGTGGAGGGGGGTTCACAGATACGCAGTATTTT. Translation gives CSGGGGFTDTQYF.

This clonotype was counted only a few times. DNA for the CDR3: TGTGCCAGCAGCCCTCTCAGGAGAAAAAACATTCAGTACTTC. Amino acid sequence: CASSPLRRKNIQYF. The chain joins TRBV11-2 to TRBJ2-4; no clear D gene. Germline assignment: CDR1 SGHAT and CDR2 FQNNGV. This CDR3 region has 14 residues. The V end was cut by 5 bases, the J end by 4 bases, with 12 bases between.

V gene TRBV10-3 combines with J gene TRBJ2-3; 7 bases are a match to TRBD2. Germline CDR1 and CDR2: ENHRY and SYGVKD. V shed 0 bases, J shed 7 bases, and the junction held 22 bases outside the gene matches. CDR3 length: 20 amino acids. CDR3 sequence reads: CAISESVRGEGISPGYTQYF. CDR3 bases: TGTGCCATCAGTGAGTCGGTCCGGGGGGAAGGTATATCCCCCGGGTATACGCAGTATTTT.

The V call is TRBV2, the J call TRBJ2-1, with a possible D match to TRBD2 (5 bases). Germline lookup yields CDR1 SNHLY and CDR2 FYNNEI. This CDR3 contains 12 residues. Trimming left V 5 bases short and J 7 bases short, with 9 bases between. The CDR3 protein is CASSRETNEQFF. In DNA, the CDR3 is TGTGCCAGCAGTAGGGAGACTAATGAGCAGTTCTTC.

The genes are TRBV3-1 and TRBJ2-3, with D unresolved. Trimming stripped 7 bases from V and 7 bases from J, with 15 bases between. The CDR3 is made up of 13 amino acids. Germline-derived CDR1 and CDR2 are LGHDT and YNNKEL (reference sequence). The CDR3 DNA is TGTGCCAGCAATGAGCGCGGCACTCATACGCAGTATTTT. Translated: CASNERGTHTQYF.

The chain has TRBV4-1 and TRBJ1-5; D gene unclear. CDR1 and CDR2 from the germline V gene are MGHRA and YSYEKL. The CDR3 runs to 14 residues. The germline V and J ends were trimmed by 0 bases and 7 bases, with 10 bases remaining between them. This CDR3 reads CASSQDGGLQPQHF. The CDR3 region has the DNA TGCGCCAGCAGCCAAGATGGAGGGCTCCAGCCCCAGCATTTT.

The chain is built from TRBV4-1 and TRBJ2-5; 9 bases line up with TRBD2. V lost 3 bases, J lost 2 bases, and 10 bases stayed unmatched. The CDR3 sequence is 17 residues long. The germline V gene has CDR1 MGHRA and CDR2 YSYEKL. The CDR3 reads CASSQYQIAGAQETQYF. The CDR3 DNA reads TGCGCCAGCAGCCAGTACCAAATAGCGGGAGCGCAAGAGACCCAGTACTTC.

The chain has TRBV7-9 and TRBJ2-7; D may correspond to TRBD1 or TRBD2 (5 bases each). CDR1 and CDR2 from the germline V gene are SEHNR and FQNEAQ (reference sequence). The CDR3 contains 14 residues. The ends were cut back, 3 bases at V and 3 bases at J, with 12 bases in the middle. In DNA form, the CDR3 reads TGTGCCAGCAGCTTCCGGGACGGGCACTACGAGCAGTACTTC. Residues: CASSFRDGHYEQYF.

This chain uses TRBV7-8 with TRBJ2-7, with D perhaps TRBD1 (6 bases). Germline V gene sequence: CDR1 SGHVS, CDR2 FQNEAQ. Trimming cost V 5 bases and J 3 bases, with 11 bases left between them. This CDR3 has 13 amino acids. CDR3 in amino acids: CASSPETGYEQYF. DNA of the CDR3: TGTGCCAGCAGCCCGGAGACAGGCTACGAGCAGTACTTC.

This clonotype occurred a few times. The CDR3 region is CASSLPESAGGLYEQFF. CDR3 bases: TGTGCCAGCAGCTTACCGGAGAGTGCGGGAGGCCTCTATGAGCAGTTCTTC. The rearrangement uses TRBV11-1 and TRBJ2-1; the match to TRBD2 covers 8 bases. The CDR3 runs 17 residues. V was clipped by 2 bases and J by 8 bases; unmatched bases: 14. Germline CDR1 reads SGHAT; CDR2 reads FQDESV (reference sequence).